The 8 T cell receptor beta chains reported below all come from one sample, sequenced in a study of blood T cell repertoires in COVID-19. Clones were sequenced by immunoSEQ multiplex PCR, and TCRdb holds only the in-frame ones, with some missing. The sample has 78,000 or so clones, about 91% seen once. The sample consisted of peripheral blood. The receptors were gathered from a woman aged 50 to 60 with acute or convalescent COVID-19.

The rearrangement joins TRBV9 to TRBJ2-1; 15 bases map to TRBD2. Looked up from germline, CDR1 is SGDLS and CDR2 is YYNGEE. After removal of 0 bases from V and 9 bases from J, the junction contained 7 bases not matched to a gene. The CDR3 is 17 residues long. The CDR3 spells CASSVGTSGGALGEQFF. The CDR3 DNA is TGTGCCAGCAGCGTAGGGACTAGCGGGGGGGCCTTGGGTGAGCAGTTCTTC.

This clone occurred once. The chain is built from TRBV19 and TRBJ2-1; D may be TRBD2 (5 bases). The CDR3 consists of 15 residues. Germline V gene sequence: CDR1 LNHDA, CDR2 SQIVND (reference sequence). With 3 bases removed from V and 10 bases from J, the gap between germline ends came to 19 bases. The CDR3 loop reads CASSMTADFLWEQFF. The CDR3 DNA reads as TGTGCCAGTAGTATGACTGCGGACTTCCTCTGGGAGCAGTTCTTC.

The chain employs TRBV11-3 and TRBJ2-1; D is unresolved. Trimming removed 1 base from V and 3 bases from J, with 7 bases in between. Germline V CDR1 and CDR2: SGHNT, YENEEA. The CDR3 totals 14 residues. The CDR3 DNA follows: TGTGCCAGCAGCTTAGGTAACAGCTACAATGAGCAGTTCTTC. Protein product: CASSLGNSYNEQFF.

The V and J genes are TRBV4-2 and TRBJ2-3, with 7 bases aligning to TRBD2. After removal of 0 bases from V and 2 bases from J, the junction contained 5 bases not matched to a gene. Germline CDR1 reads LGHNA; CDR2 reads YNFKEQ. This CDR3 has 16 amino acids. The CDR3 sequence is CASSQERGDPTDTQYF. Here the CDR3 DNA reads TGTGCCAGCAGCCAAGAACGGGGGGACCCCACAGATACGCAGTATTTT.

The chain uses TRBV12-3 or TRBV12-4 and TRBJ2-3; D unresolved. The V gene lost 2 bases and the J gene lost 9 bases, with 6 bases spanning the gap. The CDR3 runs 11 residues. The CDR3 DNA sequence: TGTGCCAGCAGTTTAAGCTTAACGCAGTATTTT. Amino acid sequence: CASSLSLTQYF.

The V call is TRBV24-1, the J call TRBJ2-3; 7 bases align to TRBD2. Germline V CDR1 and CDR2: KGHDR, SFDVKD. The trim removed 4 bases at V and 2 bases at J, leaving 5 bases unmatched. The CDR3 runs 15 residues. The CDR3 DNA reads TGTGCCACCAGTGACCCAGCGGGACTCACAGATACGCAGTATTTT. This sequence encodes CATSDPAGLTDTQYF.

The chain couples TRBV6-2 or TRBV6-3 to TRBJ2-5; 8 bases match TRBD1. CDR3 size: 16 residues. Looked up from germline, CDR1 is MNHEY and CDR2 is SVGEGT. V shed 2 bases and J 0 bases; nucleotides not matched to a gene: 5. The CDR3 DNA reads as TGTGCCAGCAGTTACCCACACAGGGGGGACCAAGAGACCCAGTACTTC. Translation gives CASSYPHRGDQETQYF.

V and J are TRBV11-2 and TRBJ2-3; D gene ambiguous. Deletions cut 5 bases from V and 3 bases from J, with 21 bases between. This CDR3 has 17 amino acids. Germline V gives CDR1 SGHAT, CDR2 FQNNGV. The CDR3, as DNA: TGTGCCAGCAGCCTGAAGTCGCGGAGCCTTGGGACAGATACGCAGTATTTT. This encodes CASSLKSRSLGTDTQYF. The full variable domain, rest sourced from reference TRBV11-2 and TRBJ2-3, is EAGVAQSPRYKIIEKRQSVAFWCNPISGHATLYWYQQILGQGPKLLIQFQNNGVVDDSQLPKDRFSAERLKGVDSTLKIQPAKLEDSAVYLCASSLKSRSLGTDTQYFGPGTRLTVL.